Shown below are 13 T cell receptor beta chains from a single sample sequenced in a study of shared clonotypes between healthy human individuals. Some clones are missing from TCRdb's copy, which holds only in-frame ones; the method was immunoSEQ multiplex PCR. Of 2.5 million or so clones in the sample, more than 80% are singletons; the top ten hold 0.14%. The sample comprised naive CD4+ T cells sorted from blood. Indicated subset: CD45RA+ positively selected. These receptors all stem from a man aged 18 to 30 in good health.

V is TRBV4-3 and J is TRBJ1-1; no clear D gene. CDR1 is LGHNA and CDR2 is YSLEER in the germline V gene. This CDR3 spans 14 amino acids. The V end was cut by 1 base, the J end by 5 bases, with 11 bases between. The chain's CDR3 is CASSQVPRPTEAFF. CDR3 bases: TGCGCCAGCAGCCAAGTTCCCAGGCCGACTGAAGCTTTCTTT.

The J gene is TRBJ1-2, the V gene TRBV28; a weak D match, TRBD1 (6 bases). The V gene lost 3 bases and the J gene lost 7 bases, with 12 bases spanning the gap. The CDR3 totals 13 residues. Germline V gene lookup returns CDR1 MDHEN and CDR2 SYDVKM. CDR3 in DNA: TGTGCCAGCAGTTTCCAGGGGCGTCTTGGCTACACCTTC. Its protein is CASSFQGRLGYTF.

J is TRBJ2-7 and V is TRBV2, with 11 bases aligning to TRBD2. Germline CDR1 is SNHLY and CDR2 is FYNNEI. Trimming at V came to 6 bases and at J to 1 base, leaving 8 bases not matched to a gene. The CDR3 is 16 amino acids. The DNA of the CDR3 is TGTGCCAGCAGCGACAAGGGACTAGCGGTATCCTACGAGCAGTACTTC. Amino acids: CASSDKGLAVSYEQYF.

The J gene is TRBJ2-5, the V gene TRBV10-3; D possibly uses TRBD1 or TRBD2 (5 bases each). Germline V gives CDR1 ENHRY, CDR2 SYGVKD. The CDR3 covers 15 residues. Trimming cost V 2 bases and J 3 bases, with 13 bases left between them. In DNA form, the CDR3 reads TGTGCCATCAGTGAGGGGGGAACTATAAAAGAGACCCAGTACTTC. Translation: CAISEGGTIKETQYF.

The chain joins TRBV29-1 to TRBJ2-2, with unresolved D. This CDR3 has 12 residues. The V and J ends lost 4 bases and 2 bases respectively, with 5 bases between them. Germline values: CDR1 SQVTM, CDR2 ANQGSEA. CDR3 amino acids: CSVGLNTGELFF. In DNA form, the CDR3 reads TGCAGCGTTGGTCTTAACACCGGGGAGCTGTTTTTT.

The CDR3, as DNA: TGTGCCAGCAGTTTAAAGGGTCCGGGGGGCCCAGATACGCAGTATTTT. Translated, it gives CASSLKGPGGPDTQYF. The chain recombines TRBV27 with TRBJ2-3, with a possible D match to TRBD2 (7 bases). V shed 2 bases and J shed 4 bases, with 16 bases lying between them. This CDR3 region has 16 residues. The germline V gene encodes CDR1 MNHEY and CDR2 SMNVEV (reference sequence).

Concerning this clone: Other DNA sequences of this sample code for an identical CDR3. The V call is TRBV19, the J call TRBJ1-1; D not certain. This CDR3 is 12 amino acids long. V was shortened by 5 bases and J by 1 base, with 5 bases between the two germline ends. Germline V CDR1 and CDR2: LNHDA, SQIVND (reference sequence). This CDR3 reads CASSLGNTEAFF. The CDR3 DNA reads TGTGCCAGTAGTTTAGGGAACACTGAAGCTTTCTTT.

This chain links TRBV7-9 with TRBJ2-7, with a tentative D call TRBD2 (6 bases). The germline V and J ends were trimmed by 4 bases and 1 base, with 11 bases remaining between them. The germline CDR1 and CDR2 sequences are SEHNR and FQNEAQ (reference sequence). This CDR3 is built from 14 residues. The CDR3 is CASSSRDGSYEQYF. The CDR3 nucleotides read TGTGCCAGCAGCTCGCGGGACGGATCCTACGAGCAGTACTTC.

About this clone: The sample contains more than one DNA sequence encoding this CDR3. The chain carries TRBV18 and TRBJ2-1, with TRBD2 matching 8 bases. The CDR3 extends over 13 amino acids. Looked up from germline, CDR1 is KGHSH and CDR2 is LQKENI. With V trimmed by 3 bases and J by 7 bases, 2 bases remained unmatched. CDR3 sequence reads: CASSPRGGNEQFF. The CDR3 bases are TGTGCCAGCTCACCTCGGGGGGGGAATGAGCAGTTCTTC.

The chain is built from TRBV30 and TRBJ2-7, with D perhaps TRBD1 or TRBD2 (6 bases each). Trimming took 5 bases from V and 1 from J, leaving 12 bases between them. The germline gives CDR1 GTSNPN, CDR2 SVGIG (reference sequence). The CDR3 sequence is 13 residues long. CDR3 protein: CAWGGTPSYEQYF. For the CDR3, the DNA is TGTGCCTGGGGAGGGACACCGTCCTACGAGCAGTACTTC. Variable domain in full (rest from reference TRBV30 and TRBJ2-7): SQTIHQWPATLVQPVGSPLSLECTVEGTSNPNLYWYRQAAGRGLQLLFYSVGIGQISSEVPQNLSASRPQDRQFILSSKKLLLSDSGFYLCAWGGTPSYEQYFGPGTRLTVT.

V usage is TRBV9 and J usage is TRBJ1-1, with D unclear. The germline V gene has CDR1 SGDLS and CDR2 YYNGEE. The CDR3 has 14 residues. Trimming cost V 6 bases and J 1 base, with 13 bases left between them. The CDR3, as DNA: TGTGCCAGCAACGCCCCGGGAAGGAACACTGAAGCTTTCTTT. Protein product: CASNAPGRNTEAFF.

The chain combines TRBV7-9 with TRBJ2-2; D possibly corresponds to TRBD2 (5 bases). Between the trimmed V and J ends, which lost 1 base and 1 base, there was a span of 10 bases. The CDR3 covers 16 residues. Looked up from germline, CDR1 is SEHNR and CDR2 is FQNEAQ (reference sequence). In DNA form, the CDR3 reads TGTGCCAGCAGCTTAGAAGGACTGGAGAACACCGGGGAGCTGTTTTTT. This encodes CASSLEGLENTGELFF.

V usage is TRBV5-6 and J usage is TRBJ2-1; no clear D. CDR1 SGHDT and CDR2 YYEEEE come from the germline V gene. This CDR3 contains 16 residues. Trimming shortened V by 4 bases and J by 0 bases, and 14 bases separated the two germline ends. The CDR3 DNA sequence: TGTGCCAGCAGCCTCCGGACGGTTAGCTCCTACAATGAGCAGTTCTTC. It is translated as CASSLRTVSSYNEQFF.